One and the same sample provided the 7 T cell receptor beta chains below, sequenced in a study of T-cell memory formation after mild COVID-19 (dated by TCRdb to about 2021). Libraries were constructed by 5' RACE. Sequenced using an Illumina NovaSeq 6000. TCRdb ran its own pipeline on the public reads, namely fastp trimming at Q25 and MiXCR clone calling, and kept in-frame beta chains. Each CDR3 protein appears once, grouped with its most common genes and DNA. The sample table shows a few hundred thousand distinct CDR3 sequences, and around 21% are seen once. Together, the top ten hold about an eighth of the sample. Sequencing was carried out using PBMCs or a T cell subset sorted from them (not recorded which). These TCRs come from an adult woman who had mild COVID-19 (a few samples of this study predate the infection). The sample titles of this study are shuffled in the database, so cell type and time point are left out; the donor was told from shared clones.

The V gene is TRBV10-3, the J gene TRBJ2-7; D call uncertain. Per the germline V gene, CDR1 is ENHRY and CDR2 is SYGVKD. V lost 4 bases and J 3 bases, leaving 13 bases between the germline ends. The CDR3 is 14 residues long. DNA of the CDR3: TGTGCCATCAGTGCGTCTGGGCAGAACTACGAGCAGTACTTC. Translated, it gives CAISASGQNYEQYF.

The chain links TRBV12-3 or TRBV12-4 to TRBJ1-2; the match to TRBD1 covers 7 bases. The CDR3 sequence is 11 residues long. Trimming removed 8 bases from V and 4 bases from J; junction bases left unmatched: 1. As DNA, the CDR3 is TGTGCCAGCGGACAGGCCTATGGCTACACCTTC. It translates to CASGQAYGYTF.

This clonotype was observed a few times. The genes are TRBV27 and TRBJ2-1; D call uncertain. V lost 3 bases, J lost 6 bases, and 9 bases lay in between. Germline loops: CDR1 MNHEY, CDR2 SMNVEV (reference sequence). The CDR3 is 13 residues long. CDR3 in DNA: TGTGCCAGCAGTTTCGGGTCCCCCAATGAGCAGTTCTTC. Translating gives CASSFGSPNEQFF.

The chain uses TRBV12-3 or TRBV12-4 and TRBJ1-1, with D uncertain. This CDR3 comprises 12 residues. V shed 5 bases and J shed 8 bases, with 12 bases lying between them. DNA of the CDR3: TGTGCCAGCAGTAAGGACGGGCTGGAAGCTTTCTTT. It codes for CASSKDGLEAFF.

This clonotype was seen more than once but under ten times. This chain links TRBV5-1 with TRBJ1-6; D may be TRBD1 (5 bases). The V end lost 0 bases, the J end lost 7 bases, and 11 bases lay between the germline ends. There are 15 residues in the CDR3. Germline V gene data show CDR1 as SGHRS and CDR2 as YFSETQ. CDR3 DNA: TGCGCCAGCAGCTTGGTTTCGGGACGCAATTCACCCCTCCACTTT. Translating it yields CASSLVSGRNSPLHF. Using reference TRBV5-1 and TRBJ1-6 for the parts outside the CDR3, the full variable domain is KAGVTQTPRYLIKTRGQQVTLSCSPISGHRSVSWYQQTPGQGLQFLFEYFSETQRNKGNFPGRFSGRQFSNSRSEMNVSTLELGDSALYLCASSLVSGRNSPLHFGNGTRLTVT.

This sequence joins TRBV3-1 and TRBJ2-1; possibly TRBD1 for D (6 bases). Trimming shortened V by 0 bases and J by 10 bases, and 13 bases separated the two germline ends. Germline V lookup: CDR1 LGHDT, CDR2 YNNKEL (reference sequence). CDR3 length: 14 amino acids. In DNA form, the CDR3 reads TGTGCCAGCAGCCAAGACCTATCCAGGGGCGAGCAGTTCTTC. The encoded protein is CASSQDLSRGEQFF.

The CDR3 region has the DNA TGTGCCAGCAGTTTTGCGGGAACCGCAGATACGCAGTATTTT. This encodes CASSFAGTADTQYF. This rearrangement joins TRBV12-3 or TRBV12-4 to TRBJ2-3, with D perhaps matching TRBD2 (6 bases). The CDR3 sequence is 14 residues long. V lost 3 bases and J 4 bases, leaving 11 bases between the germline ends.